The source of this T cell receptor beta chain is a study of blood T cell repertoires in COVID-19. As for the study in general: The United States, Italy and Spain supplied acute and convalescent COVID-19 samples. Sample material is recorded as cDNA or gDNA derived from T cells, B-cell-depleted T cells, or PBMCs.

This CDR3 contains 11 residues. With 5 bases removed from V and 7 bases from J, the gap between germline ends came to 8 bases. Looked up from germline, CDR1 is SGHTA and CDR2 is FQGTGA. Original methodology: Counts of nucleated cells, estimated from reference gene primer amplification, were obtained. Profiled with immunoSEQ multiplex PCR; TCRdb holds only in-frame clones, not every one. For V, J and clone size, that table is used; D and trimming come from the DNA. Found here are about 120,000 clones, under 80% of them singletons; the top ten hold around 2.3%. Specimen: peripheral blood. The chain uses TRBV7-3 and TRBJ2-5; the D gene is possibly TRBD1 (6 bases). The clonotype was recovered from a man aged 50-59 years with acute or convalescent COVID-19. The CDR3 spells CASSKGGTQYF. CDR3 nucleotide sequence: TGTGCCAGCAGCAAAGGGGGGACCCAGTACTTC. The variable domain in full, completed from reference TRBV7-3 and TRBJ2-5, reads GAGVSQTPSNKVTEKGKYVELRCDPISGHTALYWYRQSLGQGPEFLIYFQGTGAADDSGLPNDRFFAVRPEGSVSTLKIQRTERGDSAVYLCASSKGGTQYFGPGTRLLVL.